This TCR beta chain was obtained from a study of Ad26.COV2.S vaccination and SARS-CoV-2 variants. For this clone: What it binds is not known.

Overall study findings and caveats: The authors reported substantial breadth in spike-specific CD8+ and CD4+ T cell responses after vaccination. Placebo and vaccine recipients had non-spike TCR breadth that was similar. It was vaccine recipients, not placebo recipients, who had the higher spike-specific TCR breadth.

With 3 bases removed from V and 8 bases from J, the gap between germline ends came to 10 bases. This CDR3 region has 12 residues. CDR1 and CDR2 from the germline V gene are SEHNR and FQNEAQ (reference sequence). Treatment in this sample: approximately 18 received Ad26.COV2.S at low or high dose, single or two shots; roughly five received placebo; per-sample allocation not given. Vaccine and placebo recipients were sampled on day 63 after the first injection. Wuhan-strain SARS-CoV-2 spike was expressed by the Ad26 vector that made up the vaccine. Some clones are missing from TCRdb's copy, which holds only in-frame ones; the method was immunoSEQ multiplex PCR. The sample has a few hundred thousand clones, around 88% seen once.

The sample consisted of peripheral blood, taken in a trial of Ad26.COV2.S vaccine versus placebo. This sequence was found in a person between 18 and 65 years old who received the Ad26.COV2.S COVID-19 vaccine or a placebo. The rearrangement links TRBV7-9 to TRBJ1-2; D is uncertain. This chain's CDR3 is CASSLSSWGYTF. CDR3 bases: TGTGCCAGCAGCTTGTCAAGCTGGGGCTACACCTTC.